The following is a TCR beta chain sequence with its context. Its specificity is not known. The data derive from a study of blood T cells in healthy people across ages. Study-wide findings and caveats: Versus aged donors, long-lived donors had higher diversity and more naive CD4+ cells. With naive T cell percentage, TCR beta diversity showed a strong correlation. Diversity figures derived from one million T cells were judged to underestimate the true value.

A minimum of 6 million PBMCs was isolated per sample. V was pared by 3 bases and J by 4 bases, with 11 bases between. CDR1 and CDR2 (germline): MGHDK, SYGVNS. The CDR3 is made up of 14 amino acids. Sample-barcoded 5' priming and a J-beta primer mix drove a second PCR of 7 to 11 cycles. In TCRdb, the 5' RACE reads were re-called with MiXCR into one record per CDR3 protein. The data show about 780,000 distinct CDR3 sequences, with around 50% seen just once and 18% held by the top ten. Sequenced: blood. The receptor's source is an elderly man in good health. The rearrangement links TRBV25-1 to TRBJ2-3; D might be TRBD1 or TRBD2, each matching 5 bases. The CDR3 nucleotides read TGTGCCAGCAGTGATTTTGGGGGATCAGATACGCAGTATTTT. Encoded protein: CASSDFGGSDTQYF.